This TCR beta chain was sequenced for a study of shared clonotypes between healthy human individuals. Some clones are missing from TCRdb's copy, which holds only in-frame ones; the method was immunoSEQ multiplex PCR. The sample consists of more than 2,000,000 clones, 85% to 95% of them appearing once. The germline gives CDR1 LNHDA, CDR2 SQIVND (reference sequence). The V gene lost 3 bases and the J gene lost 6 bases, with 5 bases spanning the gap. The CDR3 runs 12 residues. Points on this clone: Additional DNA sequences in this sample encode the identical CDR3.

The V and J genes are TRBV19 and TRBJ2-2; D is possibly TRBD1 (5 bases). The source of this sequence is a man younger than 35 in good health. Some clones in this sample may be carry-over from other donors' samples. Sequences were obtained from naive CD4+ T cells from PBMCs. The subset: CD45RA+ positively selected. CDR3 sequence: CASSIRAGELFF. For the CDR3, the DNA is TGTGCCAGTAGTATCAGGGCCGGGGAGCTGTTTTTT.